The rows below give T cell receptor beta chains drawn from one sample of a study of cytomegalovirus exposure and HLA in healthy donors. Assay: immunoSEQ multiplex PCR; the TCRdb copy retains only in-frame clones and omits some. The sample shows fewer than 200,000 clones, roughly 71% of them seen only once. The sample was PBMCs. Receptors originate from a woman in her forties or fifties in good health and CMV-seropositive. Each CDR3 is given with its conserved first and last residue.

TRBV11-1 | CATSFRAGGDEQFF
TRBV7-6 | CASSFEGSLNSYNEQFF
TRBV9 | CASSPGQGSGELFF
TRBV11-2 | CASSLALGWANEKLFF
TRBV5-6 | CASSRTGRTGELFF
TRBV11-3 | CASSRNGAGGYEQYF
TRBV27 | CASTPPGSHRDGYTF
TRBV5-6 | CASSLRGDTQYF
TRBV18 | CASSPPGEDPGGTEAFF
TRBV5-4 | CASSPPLAGGVDEDTQYF
TRBV6-1 | CASTGTGDMNTEAFF
TRBV6-5 | CASSRRQGSQPQHF
TRBV5-6 | CASSNRDRDNQPQHF
TRBV2 | CASSDASVGDTQYF
TRBV25-1 | CASTATGVCGYTF
TRBV6-5 | CASSLTSGSREQYF
TRBV11-2 | CASSSQGYYGYTF
TRBV2 | CASSGVQESPGSPLHF
TRBV7-2 | CASSRSGGRETQYF
TRBV12-5 | CASAGFSNQPQHF
TRBV5-1 | CASSSTGDTEAFF
TRBV7-9 | CASSLGQGSGYTF
TRBV5-4 | CASSLDRGRGYTF
TRBV19 | CASSSAGQGVVGYTF
TRBV4-2 | CASSQDRTNSYEQYF
TRBV30 | CAWSPHGGTEAFF
TRBV28 | CASSTTPGTAFNTGELFF
TRBV5-5 | CASSLAGGTYEQYF
TRBV7-9 | CASSFRDSEAFF
TRBV10-3 | CAISRTVGVNTEAFF
TRBV27 | CASSLRSGNTEAFF
TRBV19 | CASRPGLRYEKLFF
TRBV6-1 | CASRRDRGDGYTF
TRBV15 | CATSGKGAEVLGPQHF
TRBV5-6 | CASSLGRGSRSSYNEQFF
TRBV27 | CASSSRTGAINYGYTF
TRBV7-9 | CASSLLSGFGYTF
TRBV19 | CASSIFSSGGTDTQYF
TRBV5-6 | CASSLAGVAYTF
TRBV5-8 | CASRLTASYEQYF
TRBV6-1 | CASSEVRLRTGELFF
TRBV7-2 | CASSGRSGAGRNTEAFF
TRBV2 | CARSGQGALEQYF
TRBV21-1 | CASSKSRVGREQYF
TRBV7-2 | CASSPRVTPYSNQPQHF
TRBV11-2 | CASSLSRDYSYEQYF
TRBV6-6 | CASSYSDGGNYGYPF
TRBV19 | CASSIVAGGEAFF
TRBV14 | CASSHSTGLNTEAFF
TRBV2 | CASSGGGGQLAGELFF
TRBV4-1 | CASSPQEARETQYF